The clone carrying this TCR beta chain turned up a few times. These data come from a study of blood T cells in healthy people across ages. For the second PCR, which ran for about 7 to 11 cycles, a sample-barcoded 5' primer and a J-beta primer mix were used. TCRdb reanalysed the 5' RACE reads using MiXCR and keeps one entry per CDR3 protein. Among 850,000 to 1,000,000 distinct CDR3 sequences listed, approximately 49% were seen once. CDR1 is SGHTA, CDR2 FQGNSA, per germline. Deletions cut 1 base from V and 8 bases from J, with 12 bases between. CDR3 length equals 14 residues. This chain links TRBV7-2 with TRBJ2-4; D is undetermined. The receptor was isolated from a man in his thirties or forties in good health. Sequencing used blood. The CDR3 DNA sequence: TGTGCCAGCAGCTTAGGGGATAGTAGGGACATTCAGTACTTC. Its protein is CASSLGDSRDIQYF.